This is a list of T cell receptor beta chains from one sample in a study of identical twins. One entry per CDR3 protein, called by TCRdb with MiXCR from the 5' RACE reads. The data show about 520,000 distinct CDR3 sequences, approximately 22% seen once. These data also featured in a second study, about T cells expressing NK-cell markers.

The sample taken for sequencing was CD4+ T cells sorted from blood. All receptors come from a woman aged 18-35 years in good health. Each CDR3 is given with its conserved first and last residue. Each record gives: D gene, J gene, clone size, V gene, CDR3 DNA, CDR3 protein. The D gene is left open where the match is weak. Clone size appears in some rows only: once, few, many, or a class for an expanded clone.

>NA|TRBJ2-3|few|TRBV7-9
TGTGCCAGCAGCCCCTCAGGGAAATTCACAGATACGCAGTATTTT
CASSPSGKFTDTQYF
>TRBD2|TRBJ2-3|few|TRBV12-3/TRBV12-4
TGTGCCAGCAGTCCCCGAGGCGGGAGCGGGGGGACCACAGATACGCAGTATTTT
CASSPRGGSGGTTDTQYF
>TRBD2|TRBJ2-1|few|TRBV12-3/TRBV12-4
TGTGCCAGCAGTTTTCGCCTAGCGGGGGCGGGGGAGCAGTTCTTC
CASSFRLAGAGEQFF
>TRBD2|TRBJ2-2|NA|TRBV11-1
TGTGCCAGCAGCTTAGCGTGGGGACTAGCGGGAGAAAAGAGTACCGGGGAGCTGTTTTTT
CASSLAWGLAGEKSTGELFF
>TRBD1|TRBJ2-7|few|TRBV12-3/TRBV12-4
TGTGCCAGCAGTTTAGCGCGCACAGGGGGAAAGTACGAGCAGTACTTC
CASSLARTGGKYEQYF
>NA|TRBJ2-6|few|TRBV3-1
TGTGCCAGCACCTCATCTGGGGCCAACGTCCTGACTTTC
CASTSSGANVLTF
>NA|TRBJ1-2|NA|TRBV6-5
TGTGCCAGCAGTTACACGGGTGAAAAGTATGGCTACACCTTC
CASSYTGEKYGYTF
>NA|TRBJ1-2|NA|TRBV12-3/TRBV12-4
TGTGCCAGCGGTTCTACAGGAACGGCTAACTATGGCTACACCTTC
CASGSTGTANYGYTF
>NA|TRBJ2-1|few|TRBV5-1
TGCGCCAGCAGCTTGGATTATCCCGAATCCTACAATGAGCAGTTCTTC
CASSLDYPESYNEQFF
>NA|TRBJ1-1|NA|TRBV29-1
TGCAGCGTTCGGAGGAACACTGAAGCTTTCTTT
CSVRRNTEAFF
>NA|TRBJ2-3|NA|TRBV1
TGCACCAGCAGCCCTTCGGGACGCGGCACAGATACGCAGTATTTT
CTSSPSGRGTDTQYF
>NA|TRBJ2-3|once|TRBV6-5
TGTGCCAGCAGTTACTCAAGGGAGGCGGGCCGAGATACGCAGTATTTT
CASSYSREAGRDTQYF
>NA|TRBJ1-2|many|TRBV29-1
TGCAGCGTTGAAGCTGCCTATGGCTACACCTTC
CSVEAAYGYTF
>TRBD2|TRBJ2-2|NA|TRBV9
TGTGCCAGCAGCATAAGCGGGGGGGCCGGCGGCGGGGAGCTGTTTTTT
CASSISGGAGGGELFF
>TRBD2|TRBJ2-7|few|TRBV20-1
TGCAGTGCTAGAACCGGGAGGACTAGCGCGTACGAGCAGTACTTC
CSARTGRTSAYEQYF
>NA|TRBJ2-7|NA|TRBV7-9
TGTGCCAGCAGCTTTATAGGGGTCAACGAGCAGTACTTC
CASSFIGVNEQYF
>NA|TRBJ1-6|few|TRBV20-1
TGCAGTGCTAGAGTAGGAGGACAGAGGAATTCACCCCTCCACTTT
CSARVGGQRNSPLHF
>NA|TRBJ2-1|few|TRBV2
TGTGCCAGCGGAGTACTAGTAAGCAATGAGCAGTTCTTC
CASGVLVSNEQFF
>NA|TRBJ2-7|few|TRBV6-6
TGTGCCAGCAGTTACTTGGCGTACGAGCAGTACTTC
CASSYLAYEQYF
>NA|TRBJ2-7|many|TRBV12-3/TRBV12-4
TGTGCCAGCCGCTCTGGGAGGATCGACGAGCAGTACTTC
CASRSGRIDEQYF
>TRBD2|TRBJ2-3|NA|TRBV6-1
TGTGCCAGCAGGTCTCTAGCGGGGGGAATTGCAGATACGCAGTATTTT
CASRSLAGGIADTQYF
>NA|TRBJ2-7|few|TRBV20-1
TGCAGTGCTGTGAGACTCCGGGGGAACCCCTACGAGCAGTACTTC
CSAVRLRGNPYEQYF
>NA|TRBJ2-1|NA|TRBV20-1
TGCAGTGCCTCCGAGGGGCCCGCGTACAATGAGCAGTTCTTC
CSASEGPAYNEQFF
>TRBD2|TRBJ2-5|few|TRBV5-1
TGCGCCAGCAGCATGGACGGGAGGCGGGAGACCCAGTACTTC
CASSMDGRRETQYF
>NA|TRBJ1-5|NA|TRBV3-1
TGTGCCAGCAGCCAAGACGGCGCAAACCATCAGCCCCAGCATTTT
CASSQDGANHQPQHF
>TRBD2|TRBJ2-7|NA|TRBV7-2
TGTGCCAGCACCCTAGGTCCTAGCGGGAGTTCCTACGAGCAGTACTTC
CASTLGPSGSSYEQYF
>NA|TRBJ1-1|few|TRBV5-1
TGCGCCAGCAGCTGGGACCCTGTAGGTGTGAACACTGAAGCTTTCTTT
CASSWDPVGVNTEAFF
>NA|TRBJ1-1|few|TRBV2
TGTGCCTGGGAACAAACGGTGAACACTGAAGCTTTCTTT
CAWEQTVNTEAFF
>NA|TRBJ2-6|few|TRBV29-1
TGCAGCGTTTTTGACCTCTCTGGGGCCAACGTCCTGACTTTC
CSVFDLSGANVLTF
>TRBD2|TRBJ2-1|NA|TRBV4-3
TGCGCCAGCAGCCAAGAACGTCTAGCGGAAAGCCAGTTCTTC
CASSQERLAESQFF
>NA|TRBJ2-1|NA|TRBV18
TGTGCCAGCTCACCTAGTGGCGATGAGCAGTTCTTC
CASSPSGDEQFF
>TRBD1|TRBJ1-2|few|TRBV4-1
TGCGCCAGCAGCCAAGTAGGACAGGGAGGCATCTATGGCTACACCTTC
CASSQVGQGGIYGYTF
>TRBD2|TRBJ2-3|few|TRBV20-1
TGCAGTGCTAGAGCTTTTTTTAGCGGGAGGCCAGATACGCAGTATTTT
CSARAFFSGRPDTQYF
>NA|TRBJ2-1|few|TRBV7-8
TGTGCCAGCAGGTGGGGTGGAGACGGGCATGAGCAGTTCTTC
CASRWGGDGHEQFF
>NA|TRBJ2-5|NA|TRBV5-1
TGCGCCAGCAGCGAGACAGTTTACCAAGAGACCCAGTACTTC
CASSETVYQETQYF
>NA|TRBJ2-7|few|TRBV2
TGTGCCAGCAGTCCCCCGGGACCGCCTCGGAACGAGCAGTACTTC
CASSPPGPPRNEQYF
>NA|TRBJ1-1|NA|TRBV20-1
TGCGGGAAGGGGGGGCGCGGGGACACTGAAGCTTTCTTT
CGKGGRGDTEAFF
>NA|TRBJ1-1|NA|TRBV19
TGTGCCAGTAGTTCCCAACAGGGAACCATGAACACTGAAGCTTTCTTT
CASSSQQGTMNTEAFF
>NA|TRBJ2-3|many|TRBV29-1
TGCAGCGTTGATGGGTTCCAAGGAGGTACAGATACGCAGTATTTT
CSVDGFQGGTDTQYF
>NA|TRBJ2-2|few|TRBV10-3
TGTGCCATCAAAACCGGGACTTCCAGTGGGGGCGGGGAGCTGTTTTTT
CAIKTGTSSGGGELFF
>NA|TRBJ2-5|NA|TRBV30
TGTGCCTGGAGTGTCTTTGAGACCCAGTACTTC
CAWSVFETQYF
>NA|TRBJ2-7|NA|TRBV9
TGTGCCAGCAGCAAAGATGGCAACTCCTACGAGCAGTACTTC
CASSKDGNSYEQYF